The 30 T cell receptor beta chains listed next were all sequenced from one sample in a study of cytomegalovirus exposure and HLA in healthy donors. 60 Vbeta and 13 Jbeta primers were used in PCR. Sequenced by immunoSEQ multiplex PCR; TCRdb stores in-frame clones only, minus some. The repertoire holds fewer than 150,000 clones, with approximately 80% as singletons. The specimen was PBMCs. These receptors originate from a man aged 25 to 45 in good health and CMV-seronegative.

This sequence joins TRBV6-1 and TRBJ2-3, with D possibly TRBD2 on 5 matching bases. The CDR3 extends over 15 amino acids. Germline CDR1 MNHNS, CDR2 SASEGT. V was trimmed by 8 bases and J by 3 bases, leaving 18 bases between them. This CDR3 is CASSLRGSRTDTQYF. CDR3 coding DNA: TGTGCCAGCTCGCTGAGAGGGAGTAGGACAGATACGCAGTATTTT.

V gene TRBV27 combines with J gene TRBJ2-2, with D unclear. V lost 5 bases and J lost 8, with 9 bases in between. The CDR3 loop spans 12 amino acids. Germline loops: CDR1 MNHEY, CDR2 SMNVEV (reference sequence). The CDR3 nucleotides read TGTGCCAGCAGTAGAGTCAGGGGGGAGCTGTTTTTT. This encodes CASSRVRGELFF.

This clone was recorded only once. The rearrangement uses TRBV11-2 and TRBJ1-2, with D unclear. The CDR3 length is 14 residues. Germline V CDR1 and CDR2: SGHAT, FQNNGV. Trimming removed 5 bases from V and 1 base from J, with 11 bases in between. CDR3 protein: CASSPGLINYGYTF. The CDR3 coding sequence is TGTGCCAGCAGCCCAGGACTGATTAACTATGGCTACACCTTC.

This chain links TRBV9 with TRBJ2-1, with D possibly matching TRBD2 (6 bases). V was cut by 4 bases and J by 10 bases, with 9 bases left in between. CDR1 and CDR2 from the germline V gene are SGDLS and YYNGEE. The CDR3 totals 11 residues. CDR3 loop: CASSMEGEQFF. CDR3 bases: TGTGCCAGCAGCATGGAGGGGGAGCAGTTCTTC.

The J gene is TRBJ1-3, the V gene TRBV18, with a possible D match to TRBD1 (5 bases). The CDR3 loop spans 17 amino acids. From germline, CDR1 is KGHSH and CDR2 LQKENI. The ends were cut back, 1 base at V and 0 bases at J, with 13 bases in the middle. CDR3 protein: CASSPRAGPNSGNTIYF. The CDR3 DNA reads TGTGCCAGCTCACCACGAGCGGGGCCGAACTCTGGAAACACCATATATTTT.

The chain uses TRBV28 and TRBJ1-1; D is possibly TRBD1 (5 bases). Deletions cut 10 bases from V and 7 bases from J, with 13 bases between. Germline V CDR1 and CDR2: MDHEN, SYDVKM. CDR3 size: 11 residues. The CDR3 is CATKNRFEAFF. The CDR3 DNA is TGTGCCACCAAGAACAGGTTTGAAGCTTTCTTT.

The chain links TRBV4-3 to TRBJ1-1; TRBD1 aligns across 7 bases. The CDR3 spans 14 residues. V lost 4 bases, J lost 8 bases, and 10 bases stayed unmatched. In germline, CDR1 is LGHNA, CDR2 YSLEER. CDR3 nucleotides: TGCGCCAGCAGCCCAGAAGACAGGGTGGCCGAAGCTTTCTTT. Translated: CASSPEDRVAEAFF.

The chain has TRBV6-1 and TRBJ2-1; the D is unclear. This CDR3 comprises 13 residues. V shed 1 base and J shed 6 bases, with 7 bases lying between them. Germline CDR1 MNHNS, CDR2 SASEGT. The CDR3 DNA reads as TGTGCCAGCAGTGAAGTCGTTTCCAATGAGCAGTTCTTC. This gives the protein CASSEVVSNEQFF.

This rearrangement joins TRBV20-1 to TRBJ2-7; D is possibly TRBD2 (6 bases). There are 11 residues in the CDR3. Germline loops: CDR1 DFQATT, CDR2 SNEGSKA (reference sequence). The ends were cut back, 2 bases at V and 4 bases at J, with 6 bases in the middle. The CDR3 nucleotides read TGCAGTGCTAGACGGGGGTACGAGCAGTACTTC. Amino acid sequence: CSARRGYEQYF.

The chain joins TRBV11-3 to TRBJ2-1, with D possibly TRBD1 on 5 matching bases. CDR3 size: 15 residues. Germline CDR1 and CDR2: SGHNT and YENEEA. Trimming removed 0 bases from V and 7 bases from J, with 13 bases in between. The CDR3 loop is CASSLDQGSRNEQFF. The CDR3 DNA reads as TGTGCCAGCAGCTTAGATCAGGGCTCCAGGAATGAGCAGTTCTTC. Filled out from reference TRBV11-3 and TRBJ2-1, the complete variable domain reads EAGVVQSPRYKIIEKKQPVAFWCNPISGHNTLYWYLQNLGQGPELLIRYENEEAVDDSQLPKDRFSAERLKGVDSTLKIQPAELGDSAVYLCASSLDQGSRNEQFFGPGTRLTVL.

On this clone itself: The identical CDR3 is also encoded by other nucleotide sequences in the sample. The chain's CDR3 is CASSVGSGGRVEQFF. The CDR3 DNA is TGTGCCAGCAGCGTAGGTAGCGGGGGACGCGTTGAGCAGTTCTTC. The J gene is TRBJ2-1, the V gene TRBV9; 9 nucleotides match TRBD2. The CDR3 has 15 residues. Germline assignment: CDR1 SGDLS and CDR2 YYNGEE. V was clipped by 0 bases and J by 9 bases; unmatched bases: 7.

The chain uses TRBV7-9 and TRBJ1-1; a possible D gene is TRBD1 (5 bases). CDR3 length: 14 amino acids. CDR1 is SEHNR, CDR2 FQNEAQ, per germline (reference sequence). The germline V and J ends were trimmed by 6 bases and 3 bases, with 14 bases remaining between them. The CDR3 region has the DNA TGTGCCAGCAGGTATTCGGCGGGGGACACTGAAGCTTTCTTT. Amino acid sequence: CASRYSAGDTEAFF.

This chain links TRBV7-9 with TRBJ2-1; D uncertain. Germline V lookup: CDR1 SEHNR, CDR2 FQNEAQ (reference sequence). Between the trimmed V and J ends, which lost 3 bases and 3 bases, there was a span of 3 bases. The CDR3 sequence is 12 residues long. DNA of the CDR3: TGTGCCAGCAGCTTCCTCTACAATGAGCAGTTCTTC. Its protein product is CASSFLYNEQFF.

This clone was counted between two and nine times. CDR3 sequence reads: CASSPWVSGGGEQYF. The CDR3 nucleotides read TGTGCCAGCAGCCCCTGGGTATCAGGGGGTGGCGAGCAGTACTTC. The chain uses TRBV11-2 and TRBJ2-7; 7 positions match TRBD1. This CDR3 spans 15 amino acids. CDR1 and CDR2 from the germline V gene are SGHAT and FQNNGV. The V and J ends lost 5 bases and 6 bases, in that order; junction bases with no gene match: 13.

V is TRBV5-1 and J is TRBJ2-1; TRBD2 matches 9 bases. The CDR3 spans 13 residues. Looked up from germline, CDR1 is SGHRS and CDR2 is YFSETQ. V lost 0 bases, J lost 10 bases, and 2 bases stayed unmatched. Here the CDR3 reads CASSLGLAEEQFF. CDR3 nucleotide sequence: TGCGCCAGCAGCTTGGGACTAGCGGAAGAGCAGTTCTTC.

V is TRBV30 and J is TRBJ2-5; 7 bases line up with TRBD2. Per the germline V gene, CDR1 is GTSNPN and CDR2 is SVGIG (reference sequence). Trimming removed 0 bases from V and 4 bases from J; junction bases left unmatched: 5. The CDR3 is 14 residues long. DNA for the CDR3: TGTGCCTGGAGTGTAGCGGGGAGGTCAGAGACCCAGTACTTC. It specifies CAWSVAGRSETQYF.

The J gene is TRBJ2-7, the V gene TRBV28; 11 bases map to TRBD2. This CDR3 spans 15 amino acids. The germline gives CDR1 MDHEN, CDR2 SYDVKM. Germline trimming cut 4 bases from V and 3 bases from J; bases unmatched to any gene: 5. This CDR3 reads CASSSTSGSGYEQYF. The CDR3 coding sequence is TGTGCCAGCAGTTCTACTAGCGGGAGCGGCTACGAGCAGTACTTC.

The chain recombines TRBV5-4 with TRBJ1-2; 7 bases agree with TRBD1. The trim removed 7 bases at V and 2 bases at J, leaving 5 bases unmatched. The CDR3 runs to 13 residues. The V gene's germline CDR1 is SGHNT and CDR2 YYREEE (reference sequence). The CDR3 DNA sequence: TGTGCCAGCGGTCCGGGACAGAACTATGGCTACACCTTC. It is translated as CASGPGQNYGYTF.

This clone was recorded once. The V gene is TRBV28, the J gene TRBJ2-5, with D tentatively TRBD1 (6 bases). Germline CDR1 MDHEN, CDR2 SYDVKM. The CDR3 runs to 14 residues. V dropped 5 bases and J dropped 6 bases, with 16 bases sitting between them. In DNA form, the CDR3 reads TGTGCCAGCAGTCTCGTTGGGGGCGCGAAGACCCAGTACTTC. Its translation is CASSLVGGAKTQYF.

The chain's CDR3 is CASNGQGSQPQHF. DNA for the CDR3: TGTGCCAGCAACGGACAGGGAAGCCAGCCCCAGCATTTT. This chain joins TRBV2 and TRBJ1-5; TRBD1 matches 8 bases. V lost 7 bases and J lost 7; bases outside the gene matches: 6. Germline lookup yields CDR1 SNHLY and CDR2 FYNNEI. CDR3 size: 13 residues. Based on the CDR3 plus reference TRBV2 and TRBJ1-5, the full variable domain is EPEVTQTPSHQVTQMGQEVILRCVPISNHLYFYWYRQILGQKVEFLVSFYNNEISEKSEIFDDQFSVERPDGSNFTLKIRSTKLEDSAMYFCASNGQGSQPQHFGDGTRLSIL.

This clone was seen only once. This CDR3 reads CASSGQGASNYGYTF. CDR3 coding DNA: TGCGCCAGCAGTGGACAGGGGGCGAGTAACTATGGCTACACCTTC. The chain combines TRBV10-1 with TRBJ1-2; 10 positions agree with TRBD1. The V gene's germline CDR1 is WNHNN and CDR2 SYGVQD (reference sequence). J was trimmed by 1 base and V by 4 bases; bases with no gene match: 3. There are 15 residues in the CDR3.

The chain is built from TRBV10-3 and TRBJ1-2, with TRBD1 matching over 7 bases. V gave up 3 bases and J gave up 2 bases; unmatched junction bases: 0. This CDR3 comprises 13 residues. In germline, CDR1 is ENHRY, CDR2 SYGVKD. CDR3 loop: CAISEGGNYGYTF. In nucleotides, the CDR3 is TGTGCCATCAGTGAAGGGGGCAACTATGGCTACACCTTC.

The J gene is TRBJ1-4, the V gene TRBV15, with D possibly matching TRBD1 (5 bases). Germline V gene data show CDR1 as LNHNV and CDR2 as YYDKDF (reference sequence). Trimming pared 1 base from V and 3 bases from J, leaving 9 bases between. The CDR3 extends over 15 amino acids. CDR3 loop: CATSRVGGANEKLFF. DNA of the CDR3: TGTGCCACCAGCAGAGTTGGGGGGGCTAATGAAAAACTGTTTTTT.

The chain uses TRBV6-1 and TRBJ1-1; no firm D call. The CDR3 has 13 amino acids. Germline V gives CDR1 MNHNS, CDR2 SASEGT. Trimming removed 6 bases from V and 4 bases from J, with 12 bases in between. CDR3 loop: CASSSPEITEAFF. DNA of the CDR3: TGTGCCAGCAGCTCCCCGGAGATCACTGAAGCTTTCTTT.

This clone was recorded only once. The CDR3 loop reads CAISEGLGIGYF. The CDR3 nucleotides are TGTGCCATCAGTGAGGGACTAGGCATTGGGTACTTC. The rearrangement uses TRBV10-3 and TRBJ2-7, with 7 bases fitting TRBD2. With V trimmed by 2 bases and J by 12 bases, 7 bases remained unmatched. Per the germline V gene, CDR1 is ENHRY and CDR2 is SYGVKD. The CDR3 has 12 amino acids.

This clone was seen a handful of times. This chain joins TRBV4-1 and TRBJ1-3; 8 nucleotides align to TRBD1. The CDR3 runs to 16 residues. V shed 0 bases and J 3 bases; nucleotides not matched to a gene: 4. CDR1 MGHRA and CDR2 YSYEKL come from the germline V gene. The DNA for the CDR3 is TGCGCCAGCAGCCAAGAACCAGGGGGCTTTGGAAACACCATATATTTT. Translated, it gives CASSQEPGGFGNTIYF.

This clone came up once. This CDR3 reads CASSLMGAGGELFF. Written as DNA, the CDR3 is TGTGCCAGCAGTTTAATGGGCGCGGGCGGGGAGCTGTTTTTT. The chain is built from TRBV28 and TRBJ2-2, with TRBD2 as a possible D gene (5 bases). CDR3 length equals 14 residues. In germline, CDR1 is MDHEN, CDR2 SYDVKM. The V end was cut by 2 bases, the J end by 7 bases, with 11 bases between.

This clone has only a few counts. The chain's CDR3 is CASSPQGAKNTEAFF. Written as DNA, the CDR3 is TGTGCCAGCTCACCGCAGGGGGCAAAGAACACTGAAGCTTTCTTT. V is TRBV18 and J is TRBJ1-1, with 8 bases that match TRBD1. Trimming cost V 3 bases and J 1 base; bases outside gene matches: 4. This CDR3 is 15 amino acids long. In germline, CDR1 is KGHSH, CDR2 LQKENI.

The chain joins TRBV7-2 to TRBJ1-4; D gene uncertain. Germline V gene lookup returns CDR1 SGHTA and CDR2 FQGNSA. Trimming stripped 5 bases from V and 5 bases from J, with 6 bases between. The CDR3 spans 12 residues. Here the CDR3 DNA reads TGTGCCAGCAGCCTCCTGAATGAAAAACTGTTTTTT. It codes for CASSLLNEKLFF.

The CDR3 is CASSLVGVSNEQFF. CDR3 nucleotides: TGTGCCAGCAGCTTAGTAGGGGTTTCCAATGAGCAGTTCTTC. V and J are TRBV7-2 and TRBJ2-1; maybe TRBD1 (5 bases). The CDR3 runs 14 residues. V shed 1 base and J shed 6 bases, with 10 bases lying between them. The germline CDR1 and CDR2 sequences are SGHTA and FQGNSA. Looking up the rest from reference TRBV7-2 and TRBJ2-1 gives the full variable domain: GAGVSQSPSNKVTEKGKDVELRCDPISGHTALYWYRQSLGQGLEFLIYFQGNSAPDKSGLPSDRFSAERTGGSVSTLTIQRTQQEDSAVYLCASSLVGVSNEQFFGPGTRLTVL.